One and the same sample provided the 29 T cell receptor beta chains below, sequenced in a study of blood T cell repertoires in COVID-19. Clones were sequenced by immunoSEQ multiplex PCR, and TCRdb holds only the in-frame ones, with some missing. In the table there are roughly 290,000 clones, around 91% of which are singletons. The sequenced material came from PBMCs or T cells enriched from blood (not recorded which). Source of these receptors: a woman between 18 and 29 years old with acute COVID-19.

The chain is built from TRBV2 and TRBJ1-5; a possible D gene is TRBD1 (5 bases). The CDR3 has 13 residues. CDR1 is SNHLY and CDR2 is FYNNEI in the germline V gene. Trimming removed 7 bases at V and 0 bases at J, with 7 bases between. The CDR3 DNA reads TGTGCCAGCAAGGGGAATAGCAATCAGCCCCAGCATTTT. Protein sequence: CASKGNSNQPQHF.

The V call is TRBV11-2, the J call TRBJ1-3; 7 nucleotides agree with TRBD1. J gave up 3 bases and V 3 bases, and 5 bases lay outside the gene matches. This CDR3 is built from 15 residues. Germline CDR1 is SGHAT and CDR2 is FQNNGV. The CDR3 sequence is CASSFQGESGNTIYF. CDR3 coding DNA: TGTGCCAGCAGCTTTCAGGGGGAGAGTGGAAACACCATATATTTT. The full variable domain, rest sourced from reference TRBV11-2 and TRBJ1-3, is EAGVAQSPRYKIIEKRQSVAFWCNPISGHATLYWYQQILGQGPKLLIQFQNNGVVDDSQLPKDRFSAERLKGVDSTLKIQPAKLEDSAVYLCASSFQGESGNTIYFGEGSWLTVV.

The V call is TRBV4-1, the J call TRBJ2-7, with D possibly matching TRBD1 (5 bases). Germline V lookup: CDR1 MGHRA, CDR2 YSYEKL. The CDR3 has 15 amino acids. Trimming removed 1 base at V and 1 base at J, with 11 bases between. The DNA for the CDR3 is TGCGCCAGCAGCCAAGCCCCACGACAGTCCTACGAGCAGTACTTC. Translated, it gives CASSQAPRQSYEQYF.

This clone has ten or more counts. Here the CDR3 reads CAIRTGTGELFF. The CDR3 bases are TGTGCCATCAGAACAGGGACCGGGGAGCTGTTTTTT. This chain links TRBV10-3 with TRBJ2-2, with a possible D match to TRBD1 (6 bases). In germline, CDR1 is ENHRY, CDR2 SYGVKD. The length of the CDR3 is 12 residues. With 6 bases removed from V and 5 bases from J, the gap between germline ends came to 7 bases.

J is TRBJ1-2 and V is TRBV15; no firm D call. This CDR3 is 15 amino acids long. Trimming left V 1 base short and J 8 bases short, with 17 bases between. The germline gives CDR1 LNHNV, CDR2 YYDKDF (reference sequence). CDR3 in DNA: TGTGCCACCAGCAGAGGCGGTAACCTGGGTGGGGGCTACACCTTC. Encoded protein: CATSRGGNLGGGYTF.

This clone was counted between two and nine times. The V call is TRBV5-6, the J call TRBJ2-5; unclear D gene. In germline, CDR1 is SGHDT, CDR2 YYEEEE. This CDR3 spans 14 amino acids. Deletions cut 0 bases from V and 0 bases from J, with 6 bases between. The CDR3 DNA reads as TGTGCCAGCAGCTTGGTGAGCGACCAAGAGACCCAGTACTTC. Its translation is CASSLVSDQETQYF.

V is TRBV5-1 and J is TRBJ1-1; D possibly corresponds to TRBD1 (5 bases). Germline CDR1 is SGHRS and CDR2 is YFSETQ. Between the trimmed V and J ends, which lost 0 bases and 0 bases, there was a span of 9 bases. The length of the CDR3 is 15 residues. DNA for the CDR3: TGCGCCAGCAGCTTGGTGGGGGAGGTGAACACTGAAGCTTTCTTT. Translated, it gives CASSLVGEVNTEAFF.

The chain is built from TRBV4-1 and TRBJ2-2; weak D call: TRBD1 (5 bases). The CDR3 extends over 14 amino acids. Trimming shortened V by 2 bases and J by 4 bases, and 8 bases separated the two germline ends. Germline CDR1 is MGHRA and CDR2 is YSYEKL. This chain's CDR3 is CASSQQGFTGELFF. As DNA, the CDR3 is TGCGCCAGCAGCCAACAGGGTTTCACCGGGGAGCTGTTTTTT.

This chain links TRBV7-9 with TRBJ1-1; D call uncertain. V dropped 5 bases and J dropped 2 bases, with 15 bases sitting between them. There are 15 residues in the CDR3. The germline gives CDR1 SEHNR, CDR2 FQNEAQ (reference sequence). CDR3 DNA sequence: TGTGCCAGCAGCACCCGGAGAGGGCATAACACTGAAGCTTTCTTT. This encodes CASSTRRGHNTEAFF.

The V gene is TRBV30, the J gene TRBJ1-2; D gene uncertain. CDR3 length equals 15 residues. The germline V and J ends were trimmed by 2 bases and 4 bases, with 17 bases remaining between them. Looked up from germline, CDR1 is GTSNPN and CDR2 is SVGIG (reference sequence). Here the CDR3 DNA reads TGTGCCTGGAGTCGAGCCCTGGGAGGGAGCTATGGCTACACCTTC. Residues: CAWSRALGGSYGYTF. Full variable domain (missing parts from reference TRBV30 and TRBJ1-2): SQTIHQWPATLVQPVGSPLSLECTVEGTSNPNLYWYRQAAGRGLQLLFYSVGIGQISSEVPQNLSASRPQDRQFILSSKKLLLSDSGFYLCAWSRALGGSYGYTFGSGTRLTVV.

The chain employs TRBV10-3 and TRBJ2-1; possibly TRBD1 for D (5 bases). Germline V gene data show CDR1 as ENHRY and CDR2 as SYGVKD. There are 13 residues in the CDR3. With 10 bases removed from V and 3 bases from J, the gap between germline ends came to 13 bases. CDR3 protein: CATNEDSYNEQFF. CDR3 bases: TGTGCCACCAATGAAGACAGCTACAATGAGCAGTTCTTC.

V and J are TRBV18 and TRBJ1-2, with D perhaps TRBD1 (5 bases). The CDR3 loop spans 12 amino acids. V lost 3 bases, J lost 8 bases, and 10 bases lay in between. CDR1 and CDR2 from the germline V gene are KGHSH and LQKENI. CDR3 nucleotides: TGTGCCAGCTCACCCCAGGGTCGCGGCTACACCTTC. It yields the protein CASSPQGRGYTF.

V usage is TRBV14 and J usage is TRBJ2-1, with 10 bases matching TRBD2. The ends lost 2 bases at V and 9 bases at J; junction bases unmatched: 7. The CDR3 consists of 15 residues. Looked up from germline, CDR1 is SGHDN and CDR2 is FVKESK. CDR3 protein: CASSQWLAGDREQFF. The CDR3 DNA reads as TGTGCCAGCAGCCAATGGCTAGCGGGAGATCGTGAGCAGTTCTTC.

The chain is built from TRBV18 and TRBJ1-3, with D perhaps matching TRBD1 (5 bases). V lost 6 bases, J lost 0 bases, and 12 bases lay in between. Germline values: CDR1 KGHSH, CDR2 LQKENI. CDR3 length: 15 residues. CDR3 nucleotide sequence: TGTGCCAGCTCCCCCGGGGGAGCCTCTGGAAACACCATATATTTT. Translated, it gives CASSPGGASGNTIYF. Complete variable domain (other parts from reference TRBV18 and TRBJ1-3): NAGVMQNPRHLVRRRGQEARLRCSPMKGHSHVYWYRQLPEEGLKFMVYLQKENIIDESGMPKERFSAEFPKEGPSILRIQQVVRGDSAAYFCASSPGGASGNTIYFGEGSWLTVV.

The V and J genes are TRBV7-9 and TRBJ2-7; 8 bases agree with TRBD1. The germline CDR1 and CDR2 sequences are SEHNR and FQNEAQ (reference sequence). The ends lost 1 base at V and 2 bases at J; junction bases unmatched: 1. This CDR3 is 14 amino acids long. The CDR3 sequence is CASSLGDRPYEQYF. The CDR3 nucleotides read TGTGCCAGCAGCTTAGGGGACAGGCCCTACGAGCAGTACTTC.

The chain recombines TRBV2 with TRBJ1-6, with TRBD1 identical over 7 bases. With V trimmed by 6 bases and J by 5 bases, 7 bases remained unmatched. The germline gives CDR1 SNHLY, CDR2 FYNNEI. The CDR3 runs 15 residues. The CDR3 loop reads CASRRQGSDNSPLHF. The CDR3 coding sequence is TGTGCCAGCAGAAGACAGGGAAGTGATAATTCACCCCTCCACTTT.

CDR3 amino acids: CASSIGRGTHLYNEQFF. The CDR3 bases are TGCGCCAGCAGCATAGGAAGGGGTACCCATTTGTACAATGAGCAGTTCTTC. The chain links TRBV5-1 to TRBJ2-1; maybe TRBD1 (5 bases). This CDR3 contains 17 residues. Germline values: CDR1 SGHRS, CDR2 YFSETQ. V lost 4 bases and J 4 bases, leaving 21 bases between the germline ends.

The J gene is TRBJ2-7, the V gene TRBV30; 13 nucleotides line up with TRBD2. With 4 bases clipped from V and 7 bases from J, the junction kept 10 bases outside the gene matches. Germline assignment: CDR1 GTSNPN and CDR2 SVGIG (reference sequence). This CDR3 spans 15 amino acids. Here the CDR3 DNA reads TGTGCCTGGATACCTCCGGGACTAGCGGGAAGGGAGCAGTACTTC. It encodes CAWIPPGLAGREQYF.

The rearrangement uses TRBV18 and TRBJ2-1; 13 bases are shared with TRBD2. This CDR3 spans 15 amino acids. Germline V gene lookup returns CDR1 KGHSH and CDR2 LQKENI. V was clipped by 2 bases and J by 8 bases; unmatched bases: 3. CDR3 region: CASSPTSGRAHEQFF. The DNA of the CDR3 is TGTGCCAGCTCACCAACTAGCGGGAGGGCCCATGAGCAGTTCTTC. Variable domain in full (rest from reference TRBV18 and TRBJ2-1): NAGVMQNPRHLVRRRGQEARLRCSPMKGHSHVYWYRQLPEEGLKFMVYLQKENIIDESGMPKERFSAEFPKEGPSILRIQQVVRGDSAAYFCASSPTSGRAHEQFFGPGTRLTVL.

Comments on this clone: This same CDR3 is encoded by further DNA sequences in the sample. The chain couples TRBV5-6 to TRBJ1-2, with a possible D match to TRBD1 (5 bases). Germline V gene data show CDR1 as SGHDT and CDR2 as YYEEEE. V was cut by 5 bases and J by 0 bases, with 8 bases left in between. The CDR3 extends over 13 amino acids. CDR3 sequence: CASRTQANYGYTF. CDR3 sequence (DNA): TGTGCCAGCAGGACACAGGCTAACTATGGCTACACCTTC.

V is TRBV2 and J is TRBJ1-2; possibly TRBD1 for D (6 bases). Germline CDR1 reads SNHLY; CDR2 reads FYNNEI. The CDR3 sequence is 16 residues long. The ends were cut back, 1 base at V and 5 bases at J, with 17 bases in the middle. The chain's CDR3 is CASSEGTTGRDYGYTF. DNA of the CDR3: TGTGCCAGCAGTGAAGGTACGACAGGACGGGATTATGGCTACACCTTC.

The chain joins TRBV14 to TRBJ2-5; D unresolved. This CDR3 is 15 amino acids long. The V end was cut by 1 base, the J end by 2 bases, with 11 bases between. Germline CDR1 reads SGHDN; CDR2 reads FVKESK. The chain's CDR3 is CASSQGWATQETQYF. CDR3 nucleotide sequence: TGTGCCAGCAGCCAAGGGTGGGCTACACAAGAGACCCAGTACTTC.

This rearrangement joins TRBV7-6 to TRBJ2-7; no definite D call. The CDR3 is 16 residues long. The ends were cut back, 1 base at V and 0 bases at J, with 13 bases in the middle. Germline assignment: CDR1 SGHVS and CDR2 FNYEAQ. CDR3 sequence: CASSLVGGQTSYEQYF. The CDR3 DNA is TGTGCCAGCAGCTTAGTCGGTGGGCAGACCTCCTACGAGCAGTACTTC.

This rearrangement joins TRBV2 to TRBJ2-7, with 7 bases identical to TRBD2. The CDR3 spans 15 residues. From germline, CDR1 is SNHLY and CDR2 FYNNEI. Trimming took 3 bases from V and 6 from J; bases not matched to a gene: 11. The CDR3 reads CASSDRGAGAVEQYF. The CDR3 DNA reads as TGTGCCAGCAGTGATCGTGGTGCGGGAGCGGTCGAGCAGTACTTC.

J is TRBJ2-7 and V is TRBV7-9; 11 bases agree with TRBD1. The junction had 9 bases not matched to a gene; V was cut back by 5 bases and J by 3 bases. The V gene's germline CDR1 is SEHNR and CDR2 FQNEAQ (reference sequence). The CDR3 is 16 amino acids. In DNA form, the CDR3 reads TGTGCCAGCAGCACAGAGCCGGGACAGGGGGGCTACGAGCAGTACTTC. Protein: CASSTEPGQGGYEQYF.

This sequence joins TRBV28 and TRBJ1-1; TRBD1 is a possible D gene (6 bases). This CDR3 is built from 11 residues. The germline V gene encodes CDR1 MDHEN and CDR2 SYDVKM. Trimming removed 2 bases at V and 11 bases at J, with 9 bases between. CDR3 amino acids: CASSLNRAAFF. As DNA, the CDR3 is TGTGCCAGCAGTTTAAACAGGGCCGCTTTCTTT.

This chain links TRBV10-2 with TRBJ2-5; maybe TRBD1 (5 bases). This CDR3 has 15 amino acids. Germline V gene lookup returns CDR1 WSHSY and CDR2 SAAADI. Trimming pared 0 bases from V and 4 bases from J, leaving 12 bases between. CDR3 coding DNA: TGCGCCAGCAGTGAGTCGATGGTGGGGCCAGAGACCCAGTACTTC. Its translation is CASSESMVGPETQYF.

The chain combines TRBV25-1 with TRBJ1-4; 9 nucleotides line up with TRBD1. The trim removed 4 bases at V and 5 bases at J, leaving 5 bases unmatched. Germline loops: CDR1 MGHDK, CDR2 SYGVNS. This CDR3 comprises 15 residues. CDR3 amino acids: CASSGWTGANEKLFF. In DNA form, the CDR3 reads TGTGCCAGCAGTGGTTGGACAGGGGCAAATGAAAAACTGTTTTTT.

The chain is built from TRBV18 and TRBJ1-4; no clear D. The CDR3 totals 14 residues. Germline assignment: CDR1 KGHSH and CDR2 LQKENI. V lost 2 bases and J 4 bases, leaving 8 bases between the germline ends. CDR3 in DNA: TGTGCCAGCTCACCAGGGTCGGGTAATGAAAAACTGTTTTTT. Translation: CASSPGSGNEKLFF.